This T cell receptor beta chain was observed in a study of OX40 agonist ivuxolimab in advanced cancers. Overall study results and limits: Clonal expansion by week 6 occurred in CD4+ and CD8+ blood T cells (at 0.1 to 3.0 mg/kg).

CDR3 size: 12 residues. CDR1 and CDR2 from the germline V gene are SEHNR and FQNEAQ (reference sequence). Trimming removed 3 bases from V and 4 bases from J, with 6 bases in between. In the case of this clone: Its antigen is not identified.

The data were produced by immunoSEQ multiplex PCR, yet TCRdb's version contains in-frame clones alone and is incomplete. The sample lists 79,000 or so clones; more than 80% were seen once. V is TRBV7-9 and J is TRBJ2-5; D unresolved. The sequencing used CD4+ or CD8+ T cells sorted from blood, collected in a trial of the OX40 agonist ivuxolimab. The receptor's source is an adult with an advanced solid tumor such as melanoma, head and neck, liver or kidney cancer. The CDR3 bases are TGTGCCAGCAGCTTCGGCGGAGAGACCCAGTACTTC. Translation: CASSFGGETQYF.